This T cell receptor beta chain was sequenced in a study of OX40 agonist ivuxolimab in advanced cancers. Overall study: Patients were treated with ivuxolimab, an agonistic anti-OX40 (CD134) antibody. The study's findings and limits: Among expanded peripheral T cells, antigen specificity went undetermined. The study found that CD8+ T cells averaged more expanded clones than CD4+.

Autoimmune disease history or systemic immunosuppression excluded patients. With regard to this clone: Its specificity is unknown.

Sequenced by immunoSEQ multiplex PCR; TCRdb stores in-frame clones only, minus some. Of some 100,000 clones in the sample, approximately 81% were seen once. V gave up 3 bases and J gave up 1 base; unmatched junction bases: 7. The CDR3 has 16 amino acids. Looked up from germline, CDR1 is LGHNA and CDR2 is YNFKEQ. The chain combines TRBV4-2 with TRBJ1-1; TRBD1 matches 8 bases. The sequence came from an adult with an advanced solid tumor such as melanoma, head and neck, liver or kidney cancer. The sequencing here drew on CD4+ or CD8+ T cells sorted from blood, taken in a trial of the OX40 agonist ivuxolimab. The CDR3 loop is CASSHHQGAGNTEAFF. DNA for the CDR3: TGTGCCAGCAGCCACCATCAGGGGGCAGGGAACACTGAAGCTTTCTTT.